The clone carrying this TCR beta chain was counted a few times. Its antigen is still unknown. The entry originates in a study of response to subunit inactivated influenza vaccine. Study-wide results and limits: A suggestion made by the authors is that each seasonal influenza vaccination recruits few new T cells.

TCRdb called the RT-PCR reads again in MiXCR, with one record for every CDR3 protein. Here the sample spans 560,000 or so distinct CDR3 sequences, under 9% being singletons. Source: PBMCs from blood, taken around 25 months after vaccination. The sequence was obtained from a man aged 50-75 years who received an inactivated influenza vaccine.

The CDR3 loop reads CASSLAGTYYNEQFF. For the CDR3, the DNA is TGTGCCAGCAGCTTGGCCGGGACTTACTACAATGAGCAGTTCTTC. V gene TRBV5-4 combines with J gene TRBJ2-1; a possible D gene is TRBD2 (6 bases). Germline CDR1 reads SGHNT; CDR2 reads YYREEE (reference sequence). Deletions cut 0 bases from V and 3 bases from J, with 10 bases between. The length of the CDR3 is 15 residues.